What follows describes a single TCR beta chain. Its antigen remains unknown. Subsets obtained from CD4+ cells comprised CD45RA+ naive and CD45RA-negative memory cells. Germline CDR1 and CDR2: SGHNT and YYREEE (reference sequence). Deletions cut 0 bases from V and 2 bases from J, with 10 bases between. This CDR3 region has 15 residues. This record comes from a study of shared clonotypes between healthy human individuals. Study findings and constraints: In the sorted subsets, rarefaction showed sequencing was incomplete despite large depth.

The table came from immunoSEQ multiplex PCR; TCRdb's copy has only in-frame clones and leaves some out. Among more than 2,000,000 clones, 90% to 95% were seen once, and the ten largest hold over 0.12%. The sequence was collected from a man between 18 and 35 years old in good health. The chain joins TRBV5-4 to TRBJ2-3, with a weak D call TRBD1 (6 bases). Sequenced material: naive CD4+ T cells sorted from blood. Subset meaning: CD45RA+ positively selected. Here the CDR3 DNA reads TGTGCCAGCAGCTTGGCCGGGACATCCACAGATACGCAGTATTTT. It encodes CASSLAGTSTDTQYF.